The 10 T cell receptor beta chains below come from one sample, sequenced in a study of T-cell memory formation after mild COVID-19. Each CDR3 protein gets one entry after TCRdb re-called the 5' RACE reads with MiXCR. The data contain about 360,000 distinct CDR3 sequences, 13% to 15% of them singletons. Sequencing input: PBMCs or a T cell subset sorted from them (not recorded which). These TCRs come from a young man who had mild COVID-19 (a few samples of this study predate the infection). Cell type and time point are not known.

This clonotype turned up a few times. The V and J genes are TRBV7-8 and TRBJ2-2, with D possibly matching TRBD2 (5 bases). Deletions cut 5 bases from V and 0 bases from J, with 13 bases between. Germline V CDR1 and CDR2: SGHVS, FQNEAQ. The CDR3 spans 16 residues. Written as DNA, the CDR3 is TGTGCCAGCAGCCGATTGAGGGTGGCGAACACCGGGGAGCTGTTTTTT. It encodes CASSRLRVANTGELFF.

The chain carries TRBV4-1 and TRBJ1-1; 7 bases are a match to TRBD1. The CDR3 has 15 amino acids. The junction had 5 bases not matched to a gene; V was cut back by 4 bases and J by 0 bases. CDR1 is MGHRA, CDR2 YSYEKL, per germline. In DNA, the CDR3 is TGCGCCAGCAGCCGTAGACAGGGACTGAACACTGAAGCTTTCTTT. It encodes CASSRRQGLNTEAFF.

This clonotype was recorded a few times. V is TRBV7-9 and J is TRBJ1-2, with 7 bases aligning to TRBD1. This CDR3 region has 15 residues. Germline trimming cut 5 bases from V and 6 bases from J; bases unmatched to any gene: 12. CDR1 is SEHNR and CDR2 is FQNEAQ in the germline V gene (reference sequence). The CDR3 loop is CASSQLASDRDGYTF. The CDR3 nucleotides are TGTGCCAGCAGCCAACTCGCCTCCGACAGGGATGGCTACACCTTC.

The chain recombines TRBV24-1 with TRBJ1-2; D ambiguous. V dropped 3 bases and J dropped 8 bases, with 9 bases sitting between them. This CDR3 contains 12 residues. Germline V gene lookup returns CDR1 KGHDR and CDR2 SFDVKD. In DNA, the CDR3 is TGTGCCACCAGTGATCCGGCAAGAGGCTACACCTTC. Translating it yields CATSDPARGYTF.

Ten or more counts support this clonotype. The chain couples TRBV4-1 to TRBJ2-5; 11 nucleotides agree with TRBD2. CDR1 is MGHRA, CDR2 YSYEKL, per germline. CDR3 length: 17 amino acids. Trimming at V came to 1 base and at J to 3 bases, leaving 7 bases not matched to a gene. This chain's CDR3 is CASSQAPGLAVEETQYF. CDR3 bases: TGCGCCAGCAGCCAAGCCCCGGGACTAGCGGTGGAAGAGACCCAGTACTTC.

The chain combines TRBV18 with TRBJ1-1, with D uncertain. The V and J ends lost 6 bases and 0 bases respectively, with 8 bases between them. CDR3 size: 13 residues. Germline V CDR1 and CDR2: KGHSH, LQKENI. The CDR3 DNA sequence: TGTGCCAGCTCGACGGACGTGAACACTGAAGCTTTCTTT. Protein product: CASSTDVNTEAFF.

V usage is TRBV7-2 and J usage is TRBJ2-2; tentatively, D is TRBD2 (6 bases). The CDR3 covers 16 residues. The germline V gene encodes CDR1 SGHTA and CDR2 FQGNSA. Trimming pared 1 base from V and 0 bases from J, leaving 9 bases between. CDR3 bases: TGTGCCAGCAGCTTAGTCGCGGGACCGAACACCGGGGAGCTGTTTTTT. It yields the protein CASSLVAGPNTGELFF.

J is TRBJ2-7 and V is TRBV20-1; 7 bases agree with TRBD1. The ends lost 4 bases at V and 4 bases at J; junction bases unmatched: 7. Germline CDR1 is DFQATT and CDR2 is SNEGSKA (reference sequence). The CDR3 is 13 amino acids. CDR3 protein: CSAMTGTAYEQYF. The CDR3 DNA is TGCAGTGCTATGACCGGGACAGCTTACGAGCAGTACTTC.

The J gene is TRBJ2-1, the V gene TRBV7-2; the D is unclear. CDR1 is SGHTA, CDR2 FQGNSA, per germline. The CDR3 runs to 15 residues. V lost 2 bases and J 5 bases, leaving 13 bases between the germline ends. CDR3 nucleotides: TGTGCCAGCAGCTTACTCCCTCTCCCGAACAATGAGCAGTTCTTC. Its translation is CASSLLPLPNNEQFF. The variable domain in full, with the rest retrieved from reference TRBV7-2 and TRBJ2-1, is GAGVSQSPSNKVTEKGKDVELRCDPISGHTALYWYRQSLGQGLEFLIYFQGNSAPDKSGLPSDRFSAERTGGSVSTLTIQRTQQEDSAVYLCASSLLPLPNNEQFFGPGTRLTVL.

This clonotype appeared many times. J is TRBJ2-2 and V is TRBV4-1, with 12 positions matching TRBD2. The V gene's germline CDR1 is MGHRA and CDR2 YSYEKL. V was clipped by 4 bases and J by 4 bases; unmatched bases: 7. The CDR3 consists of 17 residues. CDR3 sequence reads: CASSLYSSGGGTGELFF. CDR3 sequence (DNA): TGCGCCAGCAGCCTATACTCTAGCGGGGGGGGCACCGGGGAGCTGTTTTTT.